At least ten counts were recorded for the clone carrying this T cell receptor beta chain. Via MiXCR, TCRdb re-called the PCR reads. Of roughly 20,000 clones in the sample, over 9% were seen once. This entry comes from a study of metastatic and nonmetastatic thyroid tumors. Among the patients, none had received any treatment before thyroid surgery. The origin of this receptor is a female donor with papillary thyroid cancer or a benign thyroid nodule (not recorded which). Some clones in this sample may be carry-over from other donors' samples. The sample taken for sequencing was blood.

The chain's CDR3 is CASKPSGLNYGYTF. The CDR3 nucleotides read TGTGCCAGTAAACCCTCGGGACTAAACTATGGCTACACCTTC. This chain links TRBV19 with TRBJ1-2, with D perhaps matching TRBD1 (5 bases). CDR3 length equals 14 residues. CDR1 LNHDA and CDR2 SQIVND come from the germline V gene (reference sequence). Trimming stripped 7 bases from V and 2 bases from J, with 14 bases between.